The 19 T cell receptor beta chains in this list originate from one sample, sequenced in a study of T cells in Graves' hyperthyroidism and ophthalmopathy. TCR beta CDR3 regions were amplified from RNA transcripts. A first-round RT-PCR of the TCR CDR3 used the HTBI primer set. TCRdb re-called the multiplex PCR reads through MiXCR, storing one row per CDR3 protein. The repertoire consists of approximately 510,000 distinct CDR3 sequences, with 46% occurring once and the leading ten covering 44%. The sample consisted of peripheral blood or thyroid tissue (not recorded which). Every receptor here comes from an adult woman with Graves' disease, either hyperthyroidism or ophthalmopathy (not recorded which).

The V gene is TRBV28, the J gene TRBJ1-1; D may be TRBD1 (6 bases). Trimming removed 2 bases from V and 11 bases from J, with 12 bases in between. The CDR3 contains 12 residues. From germline, CDR1 is MDHEN and CDR2 SYDVKM. CDR3 amino acids: CASSLRRGAAFF. The CDR3 DNA reads TGTGCCAGCAGTTTAAGAAGGGGGGCGGCTTTCTTT.

The chain carries TRBV25-1 and TRBJ1-5; TRBD1 might be the D (6 bases). From germline, CDR1 is MGHDK and CDR2 SYGVNS. Trimming cost V 1 base and J 0 bases, with 10 bases left between them. The CDR3 spans 16 residues. In nucleotides, the CDR3 is TGTGCCAGCAGTGAATCGGGGACAAATAGCAATCAGCCCCAGCATTTT. This encodes CASSESGTNSNQPQHF.

The chain is built from TRBV10-3 and TRBJ1-5, with D possibly being TRBD1 (6 bases). CDR1 is ENHRY, CDR2 SYGVKD, per germline. V lost 10 bases to trimming and J lost 2 bases, with 12 bases between them. The length of the CDR3 is 13 residues. The CDR3, as DNA: TGTGCCACTGCGACAGGCCGCAATCAGCCCCAGCATTTT. It encodes CATATGRNQPQHF.

This chain links TRBV12-3 or TRBV12-4 with TRBJ1-1; possible D gene TRBD1, 5 bases. The V end was cut by 8 bases, the J end by 4 bases, with 11 bases between. This CDR3 comprises 12 residues. This chain's CDR3 is CASEGKSTEAFF. Here the CDR3 DNA reads TGTGCCAGCGAGGGGAAGAGCACTGAAGCTTTCTTT.

This clonotype appeared a few times. The chain combines TRBV6-5 with TRBJ1-4; tentative D call: TRBD1 (5 bases). CDR3 size: 15 residues. The germline gives CDR1 MNHEY, CDR2 SVGAGI. V was clipped by 6 bases and J by 3 bases, with 14 bases between them. In nucleotides, the CDR3 is TGTGCCAGCAGACCCCCGGGACGGCCTAATGAAAAACTGTTTTTT. Amino acid sequence: CASRPPGRPNEKLFF.

V is TRBV24-1 and J is TRBJ2-7; no definite D call. Germline CDR1 is KGHDR and CDR2 is SFDVKD. The CDR3 covers 11 residues. With 0 bases removed from V and 10 bases from J, the gap between germline ends came to 6 bases. The CDR3 DNA reads as TGTGCCACCAGTGATTTGGTCAGACAGTACTTC. Amino acids: CATSDLVRQYF.

On this clonotype itself: Relative to the germline gene, one junction end is altered; a read error may explain this. J is TRBJ2-6 and V is TRBV28; no reliable D call. CDR1 and CDR2 from the germline V gene are MDHEN and SYDVKM. The CDR3 runs 10 residues. The CDR3 DNA follows: TGTGCCAGCAGTTTAACCAGAGAAGCTTTC. It translates to CASSLTREAF. The entire variable domain, with the rest obtained from reference TRBV28 and TRBJ2-6, is as follows: DVKVTQSSRYLVKRTGEKVFLECVQDMDHENMFWYRQDPGLGLRLIYFSYDVKMKEKGDIPEGYSVSREKKERFSLILESASTNQTSMYLCASSLTREAFGAGSRLTVL.

This clonotype was found many times. The chain has TRBV20-1 and TRBJ1-1; 11 bases match TRBD1. The CDR3 consists of 13 residues. V lost 6 bases to trimming and J lost 4 bases; unmatched junction nucleotides: 4. CDR1 is DFQATT, CDR2 SNEGSKA, per germline (reference sequence). Here the CDR3 reads CSAVDRGPTEAFF. Here the CDR3 DNA reads TGCAGTGCCGTGGACAGGGGGCCCACTGAAGCTTTCTTT.

This clonotype was recorded a few times. V gene TRBV25-1 combines with J gene TRBJ1-1; maybe TRBD1 (6 bases). The CDR3 has 14 residues. The ends were cut back, 3 bases at V and 0 bases at J, with 8 bases in the middle. Germline values: CDR1 MGHDK, CDR2 SYGVNS. The CDR3 here is CASSDAGVNTEAFF. The CDR3 coding sequence is TGTGCCAGCAGTGACGCAGGGGTGAACACTGAAGCTTTCTTT.

This clonotype was observed many times. The chain employs TRBV5-1 and TRBJ2-7, with D perhaps TRBD1 or TRBD2 (5 bases each). V was trimmed by 0 bases and J by 3 bases, leaving 10 bases between them. Per germline, CDR1 SGHRS and CDR2 YFSETQ. The length of the CDR3 is 14 residues. CDR3 sequence reads: CASSLDQGRYEQYF. In nucleotides, the CDR3 is TGCGCCAGCAGCTTGGATCAGGGACGCTACGAGCAGTACTTC. Together with reference TRBV5-1 and TRBJ2-7, the CDR3 gives the full variable domain: KAGVTQTPRYLIKTRGQQVTLSCSPISGHRSVSWYQQTPGQGLQFLFEYFSETQRNKGNFPGRFSGRQFSNSRSEMNVSTLELGDSALYLCASSLDQGRYEQYFGPGTRLTVT.

The genes are TRBV20-1 and TRBJ1-3, with TRBD1 matching 7 bases. Trimming cost V 3 bases and J 4 bases; bases outside gene matches: 0. The germline CDR1 and CDR2 sequences are DFQATT and SNEGSKA (reference sequence). The CDR3 covers 12 residues. CDR3 DNA: TGCAGTGCTAGCAGGGGGGGAAACACCATATATTTT. As protein: CSASRGGNTIYF.

At least ten counts were recorded for this clonotype. CDR3 protein: CASSPAPNTEAFF. The DNA of the CDR3 is TGTGCCAGCAGCCCTGCACCGAACACTGAAGCTTTCTTT. V gene TRBV12-3 or TRBV12-4 combines with J gene TRBJ1-1, with D hard to call. V lost 6 bases, J lost 1 base, and 9 bases lay in between. The CDR3 is 13 residues long.

This chain joins TRBV7-8 and TRBJ1-1; D not certain. CDR3 size: 13 residues. Germline-derived CDR1 and CDR2 are SGHVS and FQNEAQ. Deletions cut 1 base from V and 12 bases from J, with 15 bases between. CDR3: CASSLERLGISFF. CDR3 nucleotides: TGTGCCAGCAGCTTAGAAAGGTTAGGGATATCTTTCTTT.

Only a few counts were recorded for this clonotype. This chain connects TRBV28 to TRBJ1-2; unclear D gene. V was shortened by 7 bases and J by 6 bases, with 18 bases between the two germline ends. This CDR3 contains 14 residues. Germline-derived CDR1 and CDR2 are MDHEN and SYDVKM. The CDR3 region has the DNA TGTGCCAGCACCCACCCCCCGACATTGGATGGCTACACCTTC. Encoded protein: CASTHPPTLDGYTF.

V is TRBV7-9 and J is TRBJ2-3, with D possibly TRBD1 on 5 matching bases. Germline CDR1 is SEHNR and CDR2 is FQNEAQ (reference sequence). This CDR3 has 14 amino acids. The V gene lost 6 bases and the J gene lost 1 base, with 11 bases spanning the gap. As DNA, the CDR3 is TGTGCCAGCAGTTATCTACAGGGCACAGATACGCAGTATTTT. Amino acids: CASSYLQGTDTQYF.

V is TRBV24-1 and J is TRBJ2-5; TRBD2 agrees at 14 bases. The germline V gene has CDR1 KGHDR and CDR2 SFDVKD. Trimming took 2 bases from V and 4 from J; bases not matched to a gene: 2. The CDR3 contains 16 residues. DNA of the CDR3: TGTGCCACCAGTGATTCTGGACTAGCGGGAGGAGAGACCCAGTACTTC. This gives the protein CATSDSGLAGGETQYF.

This clonotype was found many times. The chain carries TRBV11-2 and TRBJ1-4; 9 bases fit TRBD1. This CDR3 comprises 16 residues. CDR1 and CDR2 from the germline V gene are SGHAT and FQNNGV. The J segment lost 1 base and the V segment lost 5 bases, leaving 5 bases of the junction unmatched. The CDR3 DNA is TGTGCCAGCAGCCATCCGGGACAGGGAACTAATGAAAAACTGTTTTTT. Its protein product is CASSHPGQGTNEKLFF.

CDR3 sequence reads: CSASPFMNTEAFF. CDR3 DNA: TGCAGTGCTAGCCCGTTCATGAACACTGAAGCTTTCTTT. The rearrangement joins TRBV20-1 to TRBJ1-1; D not resolved. The CDR3 totals 13 residues. Germline CDR1 and CDR2: DFQATT and SNEGSKA (reference sequence). V dropped 3 bases and J dropped 0 bases, with 8 bases sitting between them.

This clonotype was found a few times. The genes are TRBV2 and TRBJ1-4, with 10 bases aligning to TRBD1. CDR3 length equals 15 residues. V trimming: 6 bases; J trimming: 2 bases; junction bases outside the gene matches: 3. Germline assignment: CDR1 SNHLY and CDR2 FYNNEI. The CDR3 reads CASSGQGGTNEKLFF. CDR3 sequence (DNA): TGTGCCAGCAGCGGACAGGGGGGCACTAATGAAAAACTGTTTTTT.